The 4 T cell receptor beta chains in this list originate from one sample, sequenced in a study of blood T cells in healthy people across ages (dated by TCRdb to 2013 to 2016). To prepare the library, 5' RACE was applied. The reads were generated on an Illumina HiSeq 2500. A second PCR of roughly 7 to 11 cycles was performed with a sample-barcoded 5' primer and a J-beta primer mix. TCRdb trimmed the raw reads at Q25, called clones with MiXCR and kept productive beta chains. For every CDR3 protein sequence, its rows merge into one entry that carries the most common genes and DNA. Recorded for this sample are some 320,000 distinct CDR3 sequences; around 27% of them occurred a single time. The ten largest clones add up to 25% to 35% of the sample. Material for sequencing was blood. These TCRs come from a woman in her 70s in good health.

This clonotype showed up just a few times. This sequence joins TRBV11-2 and TRBJ2-5, with TRBD1 matching 9 bases. V lost 5 bases and J lost 5; bases outside the gene matches: 3. Germline V gene data show CDR1 as SGHAT and CDR2 as FQNNGV. The CDR3 is made up of 13 amino acids. Here the CDR3 reads CASSQTGGETQYF. In DNA, the CDR3 is TGTGCCAGCAGCCAGACAGGGGGTGAGACCCAGTACTTC.

This clonotype was found many times. The DNA of the CDR3 is TGTGCCAGCAGCCTGGGACAGGGACAAGAGACCCAGTACTTC. Residues: CASSLGQGQETQYF. The chain combines TRBV4-2 with TRBJ2-5; 9 nucleotides agree with TRBD1. The CDR3 is 14 amino acids. The V gene's germline CDR1 is LGHNA and CDR2 YNFKEQ. The ends lost 4 bases at V and 2 bases at J; junction bases unmatched: 2.

V gene TRBV5-5 combines with J gene TRBJ1-1; TRBD1 matches 7 bases. Trimming at V came to 3 bases and at J to 3 bases, leaving 5 bases not matched to a gene. The CDR3 has 14 residues. From germline, CDR1 is SGHKS and CDR2 YYEKEE (reference sequence). CDR3 DNA: TGTGCCAGCAGCTATGACACAGGGGACACTGAAGCTTTCTTT. Its translation is CASSYDTGDTEAFF.

This clonotype was picked up many times. The V gene is TRBV11-2, the J gene TRBJ1-2, with unresolved D. The germline gives CDR1 SGHAT, CDR2 FQNNGV. V was clipped by 1 base and J by 8 bases, with 11 bases between them. The CDR3 extends over 13 amino acids. The CDR3 is CASSLGEVRGYTF. As DNA, the CDR3 is TGTGCCAGCAGCTTAGGGGAGGTCAGGGGCTACACCTTC.